The T cell receptor beta chain described here comes from a study of T cell changes during pregnancy in multiple sclerosis. CDR1 and CDR2 (germline): SGHVS, FQNEAQ. The CDR3 covers 22 residues. V was pared by 1 base and J by 6 bases, with 23 bases of the junction left unmatched. Assay: immunoSEQ multiplex PCR; the TCRdb copy retains only in-frame clones and omits some. The data contain more than 90,000 clones, roughly nine tenths of them singletons. The sequence was obtained from a female donor with multiple sclerosis, enrolled in a pregnancy study. This chain connects TRBV7-8 to TRBJ2-1; 11 positions agree with TRBD2. Sequencing was performed on peripheral blood, taken in the third trimester of pregnancy. CDR3 in amino acids: CASSLVQGLELAGAIGVNEQFF. In DNA form, the CDR3 reads TGTGCCAGCAGCTTAGTTCAGGGGTTAGAACTAGCGGGGGCCATCGGGGTCAATGAGCAGTTCTTC. Combining the CDR3 with reference TRBV7-8 and TRBJ2-1 gives the whole variable domain GAGVSQSPRYKVAKRGQDVALRCDPISGHVSLFWYQQALGQGPEFLTYFQNEAQLDKSGLPSDRFFAERPEGSVSTLKIQRTQQEDSAVYLCASSLVQGLELAGAIGVNEQFFGPGTRLTVL.